Following are 28 T cell receptor beta chains from one sample sequenced in a study of blood T cell repertoires in COVID-19. TCRdb's table, derived via immunoSEQ multiplex PCR, lists solely in-frame clones and lacks some. The table records 300,000 or so clones, 80% to 90% of them present only once. Specimen: peripheral blood. These receptors were collected from a woman between 40 and 50 years old with acute or convalescent COVID-19.

This clone occurred a few times. V gene TRBV3-1 (or the pseudogene TRBV3-2) combines with J gene TRBJ1-4, with D perhaps matching TRBD1 (5 bases). The germline CDR1 and CDR2 sequences are LGHDT and YNNKEL (reference sequence). With 2 bases removed from V and 6 bases from J, the gap between germline ends came to 16 bases. The CDR3 is 16 amino acids. In DNA form, the CDR3 reads TGTGCCAGCAGCCAAATCCCCGGGGGAAACTATGAAAAACTGTTTTTT. Protein: CASSQIPGGNYEKLFF.

The chain combines TRBV4-2 with TRBJ1-2; tentatively, D is TRBD1 (6 bases). This CDR3 comprises 14 residues. Trimming shortened V by 0 bases and J by 4 bases, and 9 bases separated the two germline ends. CDR1 is LGHNA, CDR2 YNFKEQ, per germline. Here the CDR3 reads CASSQDKGVYGYTF. CDR3 DNA: TGTGCCAGCAGCCAAGATAAGGGGGTCTATGGCTACACCTTC.

The chain uses TRBV11-2 and TRBJ1-3, with D possibly TRBD1 on 5 matching bases. Germline CDR1 reads SGHAT; CDR2 reads FQNNGV. The V and J ends lost 1 base and 3 bases respectively, with 7 bases between them. The CDR3 is 14 residues long. The CDR3 DNA sequence: TGTGCCAGCAGCTTAGCAGGGATTGGAAACACCATATATTTT. Its protein product is CASSLAGIGNTIYF. The whole variable domain, remainder taken from reference TRBV11-2 and TRBJ1-3, is EAGVAQSPRYKIIEKRQSVAFWCNPISGHATLYWYQQILGQGPKLLIQFQNNGVVDDSQLPKDRFSAERLKGVDSTLKIQPAKLEDSAVYLCASSLAGIGNTIYFGEGSWLTVV.

For this clone: Its ends do not fully match the called genes, so a read error is possible. The V call is TRBV4-1, the J call TRBJ2-1; a possible D gene is TRBD2 (5 bases). The CDR3 covers 14 residues. Germline assignment: CDR1 MGHRA and CDR2 YSYEKL. The CDR3 coding sequence is TGCGCCAGCAGCCACGGGGAGACCTGGGATGAACAGTTCTTC. Protein: CASSHGETWDEQFF.

The chain employs TRBV14 and TRBJ2-2, with 10 bases lining up with TRBD2. CDR1 is SGHDN and CDR2 is FVKESK in the germline V gene. V dropped 2 bases and J dropped 3; count of bases not matched to a gene: 6. This CDR3 spans 17 amino acids. CDR3 in amino acids: CASSQRGTSDYTGELFF. In DNA form, the CDR3 reads TGTGCCAGCAGCCAAAGGGGGACTAGCGATTACACCGGGGAGCTGTTTTTT.

The chain carries TRBV6-1 and TRBJ2-1; 12 nucleotides align to TRBD2. The CDR3 is made up of 17 amino acids. The J segment lost 5 bases and the V segment lost 2 bases, leaving 7 bases of the junction unmatched. Germline V gene lookup returns CDR1 MNHNS and CDR2 SASEGT. CDR3 sequence reads: CASSESRTSGADNEQFF. As DNA, the CDR3 is TGTGCCAGCAGTGAATCGAGGACTAGCGGGGCAGACAATGAGCAGTTCTTC.

The chain recombines TRBV11-1 with TRBJ1-3; no firm D call. The V gene lost 5 bases and the J gene lost 6 bases, with 8 bases spanning the gap. Germline V lookup: CDR1 SGHAT, CDR2 FQDESV (reference sequence). This CDR3 is built from 12 residues. DNA of the CDR3: TGTGCCAGCAGCCAAGCGACAAACACCATATATTTT. This encodes CASSQATNTIYF.

This clone was detected only once. The chain joins TRBV18 to TRBJ1-2; TRBD1 might be the D (6 bases). The CDR3 contains 14 residues. The V end lost 6 bases, the J end lost 0 bases, and 11 bases lay between the germline ends. Per germline, CDR1 KGHSH and CDR2 LQKENI. The CDR3 region is CASSGTPSNYGYTF. The CDR3 DNA sequence: TGTGCCAGCTCCGGGACACCCTCTAACTATGGCTACACCTTC.

A note on this clone: This specimen includes other DNA sequences encoding the same CDR3. This chain links TRBV29-1 with TRBJ1-5; 11 bases align to TRBD1. This CDR3 is 13 amino acids long. From germline, CDR1 is SQVTM and CDR2 ANQGSEA. The ends lost 6 bases at V and 6 bases at J; junction bases unmatched: 4. The CDR3 bases are TGCAGCGTAAGGACAGGGGGCGGTCAGCCCCAGCATTTT. Protein: CSVRTGGGQPQHF.

The chain links TRBV5-1 to TRBJ2-1; D is undetermined. Germline lookup yields CDR1 SGHRS and CDR2 YFSETQ. The ends were cut back, 0 bases at V and 2 bases at J, with 6 bases in the middle. The CDR3 spans 14 residues. CDR3 sequence (DNA): TGCGCCAGCAGCTTGGCGTCAGCCTACAATGAGCAGTTCTTC. Protein: CASSLASAYNEQFF.

This chain links TRBV18 with TRBJ1-2; 12 positions match TRBD1. Germline trimming cut 3 bases from V and 3 bases from J; bases unmatched to any gene: 2. This CDR3 contains 15 residues. Germline V gene lookup returns CDR1 KGHSH and CDR2 LQKENI. CDR3 amino acids: CASSPGTGGDYGYTF. The CDR3, as DNA: TGTGCCAGCTCACCGGGGACAGGGGGCGACTATGGCTACACCTTC.

The chain is built from TRBV9 and TRBJ2-3; unclear D gene. The ends were cut back, 0 bases at V and 3 bases at J, with 5 bases in the middle. Looked up from germline, CDR1 is SGDLS and CDR2 is YYNGEE. The CDR3 extends over 13 amino acids. In nucleotides, the CDR3 is TGTGCCAGCAGCGTAGTCGTAACAGATACGCAGTATTTT. This sequence encodes CASSVVVTDTQYF. The variable domain in full, with the rest retrieved from reference TRBV9 and TRBJ2-3, is DSGVTQTPKHLITATGQRVTLRCSPRSGDLSVYWYQQSLDQGLQFLIQYYNGEERAKGNILERFSAQQFPDLHSELNLSSLELGDSALYFCASSVVVTDTQYFGPGTRLTVL.

The chain couples TRBV7-7 to TRBJ2-2; TRBD1 matches 8 bases. The ends lost 4 bases at V and 3 bases at J; junction bases unmatched: 4. The CDR3 length is 15 residues. The V gene's germline CDR1 is SSHAT and CDR2 FNYEAQ (reference sequence). The CDR3 coding sequence is TGTGCCAGCAGCTCGGCGACAGGGGACACCGGGGAGCTGTTTTTT. Protein product: CASSSATGDTGELFF.

The chain links TRBV2 to TRBJ2-5; maybe TRBD1 (5 bases). V was clipped by 11 bases and J by 1 base, with 17 bases between them. CDR3 size: 14 residues. Germline lookup yields CDR1 SNHLY and CDR2 FYNNEI. CDR3 region: CAHFIRGVQETQYF. The CDR3 DNA reads as TGTGCCCACTTCATAAGGGGTGTCCAAGAGACCCAGTACTTC.

This clone was counted once. The genes are TRBV5-1 and TRBJ2-3; 8 bases match TRBD1. Germline trimming cut 4 bases from V and 1 base from J; bases unmatched to any gene: 5. The CDR3 consists of 15 residues. Germline CDR1 is SGHRS and CDR2 is YFSETQ. The CDR3 DNA follows: TGCGCCAGCAGCGAACACAGGGGGGGCACAGATACGCAGTATTTT. Translating it yields CASSEHRGGTDTQYF.

V gene TRBV19 combines with J gene TRBJ1-5; perhaps TRBD1 as D (5 bases). The CDR3 is 13 amino acids. V was clipped by 3 bases and J by 6 bases, with 9 bases between them. Germline CDR1 and CDR2: LNHDA and SQIVND (reference sequence). CDR3 region: CASSIEGVQPQHF. DNA of the CDR3: TGTGCCAGTAGTATCGAAGGGGTTCAGCCCCAGCATTTT.

This sequence joins TRBV2 and TRBJ2-7; TRBD1 matches 9 bases. This CDR3 contains 13 residues. CDR1 is SNHLY and CDR2 is FYNNEI in the germline V gene. V gave up 6 bases and J gave up 4 bases; unmatched junction bases: 4. The CDR3 nucleotides read TGTGCCAGCAGACTGACAGGGGGTTACGAGCAGTACGTC. Residues: CASRLTGGYEQYV.

V and J are TRBV7-8 and TRBJ1-5; tentatively, D is TRBD1 (5 bases). Germline V gene data show CDR1 as SGHVS and CDR2 as FQNEAQ. Trimming removed 5 bases at V and 3 bases at J, with 8 bases between. This CDR3 is built from 13 residues. The CDR3: CASSRGANQPQHF. DNA for the CDR3: TGTGCCAGCAGCCGAGGGGCCAATCAGCCCCAGCATTTT.

This chain joins TRBV24-1 and TRBJ2-1; unclear D gene. The CDR3 is made up of 12 amino acids. Trimming removed 4 bases at V and 9 bases at J, with 9 bases between. The V gene's germline CDR1 is KGHDR and CDR2 SFDVKD. For the CDR3, the DNA is TGTGCCACCAGTGAAGGCGGAGCTGAGCAGTTCTTC. Residues: CATSEGGAEQFF.

This clone showed up just once. The chain uses TRBV7-2 and TRBJ1-2; 7 positions agree with TRBD1. V was clipped by 4 bases and J by 3 bases; unmatched bases: 5. The V gene's germline CDR1 is SGHTA and CDR2 FQGNSA. The CDR3 runs 14 residues. The CDR3 here is CASSSTGNDYGYTF. The DNA of the CDR3 is TGTGCCAGCAGCTCGACAGGGAATGACTATGGCTACACCTTC. The full variable domain, in which reference TRBV7-2 and TRBJ1-2 provide the parts outside the CDR3, is GAGVSQSPSNKVTEKGKDVELRCDPISGHTALYWYRQSLGQGLEFLIYFQGNSAPDKSGLPSDRFSAERTGGSVSTLTIQRTQQEDSAVYLCASSSTGNDYGYTFGSGTRLTVV.

Only one count was recorded for this clone. The chain is built from TRBV19 and TRBJ1-2, with 9 nucleotides matching TRBD1. Germline lookup yields CDR1 LNHDA and CDR2 SQIVND (reference sequence). J was trimmed by 8 bases and V by 6 bases; bases with no gene match: 7. The CDR3 has 13 amino acids. CDR3 DNA sequence: TGTGCCAGTAGGGCCGGACAGGGGATCGGCTACACCTTC. Its protein is CASRAGQGIGYTF. The full variable domain, with the rest looked up from reference TRBV19 and TRBJ1-2, is DGGITQSPKYLFRKEGQNVTLSCEQNLNHDAMYWYRQDPGQGLRLIYYSQIVNDFQKGDIAEGYSVSREKKESFPLTVTSAQKNPTAFYLCASRAGQGIGYTFGSGTRLTVV.

This clone occurred many times. The rearrangement joins TRBV5-1 to TRBJ1-2; 7 bases fit TRBD1. The ends lost 4 bases at V and 4 bases at J; junction bases unmatched: 7. The germline V gene has CDR1 SGHRS and CDR2 YFSETQ. This CDR3 contains 14 residues. CDR3 sequence: CASSTGTVSYGYTF. DNA for the CDR3: TGCGCCAGCAGCACTGGGACAGTCAGCTATGGCTACACCTTC.

The rearrangement joins TRBV19 to TRBJ1-1; D not resolved. V was pared by 4 bases and J by 5 bases, with 5 bases between. Germline CDR1 and CDR2: LNHDA and SQIVND (reference sequence). The CDR3 is 11 amino acids. The CDR3 sequence: CASSTGTEAFF. The CDR3 DNA is TGTGCCAGTAGTACGGGGACTGAAGCTTTCTTT.

The rearrangement links TRBV7-2 to TRBJ2-2, with TRBD2 matching 8 bases. Per germline, CDR1 SGHTA and CDR2 FQGNSA. Germline trimming cut 7 bases from V and 6 bases from J; bases unmatched to any gene: 4. The CDR3 has 13 amino acids. CDR3 in DNA: TGTGCCAGCACCACCGGGGGGGCCGGGGAGCTGTTTTTT. It translates to CASTTGGAGELFF.

The genes are TRBV7-3 and TRBJ2-1, with 8 bases identical to TRBD2. CDR3 length: 21 residues. CDR1 SGHTA and CDR2 FQGTGA come from the germline V gene. Trimming cost V 5 bases and J 7 bases; bases outside gene matches: 28. CDR3 amino acids: CASSPTSEPYFAGGRGNEQFF. CDR3 in DNA: TGTGCCAGCAGCCCAACCTCCGAGCCCTACTTTGCGGGGGGCCGAGGGAATGAGCAGTTCTTC.

This clone was detected only once. The chain links TRBV6-5 to TRBJ1-1; 8 bases fit TRBD1. J lost 4 bases, V lost 6 bases, and 10 bases had no gene match. The CDR3 is made up of 15 amino acids. The germline CDR1 and CDR2 sequences are MNHEY and SVGAGI. The CDR3 spells CASRAVLGTGTEAFF. For the CDR3, the DNA is TGTGCCAGCAGGGCCGTCCTAGGGACAGGCACTGAAGCTTTCTTT.

The rearrangement joins TRBV5-1 to TRBJ2-5, with 9 bases fitting TRBD1. CDR3 length: 18 amino acids. V shed 3 bases and J 3 bases; nucleotides not matched to a gene: 15. Germline values: CDR1 SGHRS, CDR2 YFSETQ. This chain's CDR3 is CASSSGDRVGPREETQYF. The CDR3 DNA reads as TGCGCCAGCAGCTCCGGGGACAGGGTCGGGCCGAGGGAAGAGACCCAGTACTTC.

The gene calls are TRBV19 and TRBJ1-5; 8 bases are shared with TRBD1. J gave up 0 bases and V 9 bases, and 10 bases lay outside the gene matches. The CDR3 has 16 residues. CDR1 and CDR2 (germline): LNHDA, SQIVND (reference sequence). The CDR3 nucleotides read TGTGCCAGCACCAAACAGGGGGAACTTAGCAATCAGCCCCAGCATTTT. Amino acids: CASTKQGELSNQPQHF.